This T cell receptor (beta chain) was identified in a study of OX40 agonist ivuxolimab in advanced cancers. This CDR3 region has 15 residues. The germline gives CDR1 MNHEY, CDR2 SMNVEV (reference sequence). Germline trimming cut 7 bases from V and 4 bases from J; bases unmatched to any gene: 6. Only in-frame clones appear in the TCRdb table, and some are missing; sequencing was by immunoSEQ multiplex PCR. There are roughly 36,000 clones in the sample; around 83% occur only once, and roughly 1.9% lies in the top ten. The J gene is TRBJ2-1, the V gene TRBV27; 11 bases align to TRBD2. This TCR derives from an adult with an advanced solid tumor such as melanoma, head and neck, liver or kidney cancer. Sequenced material: CD4+ or CD8+ T cells sorted from blood, taken in a trial of the OX40 agonist ivuxolimab. The CDR3: CASTIAGGRYNEQFF. The CDR3 nucleotides read TGTGCCAGCACCATAGCGGGGGGGCGGTACAATGAGCAGTTCTTC.